The sequence of this T cell receptor (beta chain) was determined in a study of beta chain features in type 1 diabetes. Study-wide findings and caveats: Highly expressing activated T cells could be over-counted with a cDNA template. Type 1 diabetes patients had TCRB CDR3s that were shorter (moderately but significantly so) in all four CD4+ subsets.

CDR3 length: 14 amino acids. After removal of 5 bases from V and 4 bases from J, the junction contained 5 bases not matched to a gene. Germline CDR1 SEHNR, CDR2 FQNEAQ (reference sequence). The investigators reverse transcribed all of the isolated RNA, so they sequenced expressed TCRB transcripts. An average of about 3.6 million reads was obtained for naive, central memory and regulatory T cell samples. Sequencing used immunoSEQ multiplex PCR; TCRdb keeps in-frame clones, though not all of them. The table lists 300,000 or so clones, about 13% of them singletons. This clone was seen more than once but under ten times. Its target is unknown.

The rearrangement uses TRBV7-9 and TRBJ2-3, with 8 bases lining up with TRBD2. The sequenced sample was naive CD4+ T cells from blood. The origin of this receptor is a man in his thirties or forties with type 1 diabetes. CDR3 nucleotides: TGTGCCAGCAGCCCACAACTAGCGGCAGATACGCAGTATTTT. Translation gives CASSPQLAADTQYF. Full variable domain (outside the CDR3, taken from reference TRBV7-9 and TRBJ2-3): DTGVSQNPRHKITKRGQNVTFRCDPISEHNRLYWYRQTLGQGPEFLTYFQNEAQLEKSRLLSDRFSAERPKGSFSTLEIQRTEQGDSAMYLCASSPQLAADTQYFGPGTRLTVL.